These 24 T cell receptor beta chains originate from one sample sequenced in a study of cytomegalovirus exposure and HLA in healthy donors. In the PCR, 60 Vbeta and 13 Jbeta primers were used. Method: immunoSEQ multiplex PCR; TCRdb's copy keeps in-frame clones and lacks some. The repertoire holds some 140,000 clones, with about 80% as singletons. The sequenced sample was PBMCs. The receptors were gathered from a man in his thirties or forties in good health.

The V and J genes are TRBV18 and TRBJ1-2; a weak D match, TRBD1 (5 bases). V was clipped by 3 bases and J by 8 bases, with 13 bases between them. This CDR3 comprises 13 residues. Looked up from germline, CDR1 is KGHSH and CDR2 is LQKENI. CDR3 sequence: CASSPLGVKGYTF. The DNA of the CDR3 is TGTGCCAGCTCACCGTTAGGGGTGAAGGGCTACACCTTC.

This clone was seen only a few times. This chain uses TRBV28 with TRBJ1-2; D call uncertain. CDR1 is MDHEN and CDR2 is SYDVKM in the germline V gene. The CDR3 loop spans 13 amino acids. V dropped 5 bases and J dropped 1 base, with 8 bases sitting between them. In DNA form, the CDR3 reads TGTGCCAGCAGTGCAACACGTAACTATGGCTACACCTTC. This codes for CASSATRNYGYTF.

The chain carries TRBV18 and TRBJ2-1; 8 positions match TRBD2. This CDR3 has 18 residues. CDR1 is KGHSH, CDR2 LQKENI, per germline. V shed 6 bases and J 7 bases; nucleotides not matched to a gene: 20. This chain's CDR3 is CASSPVGAGALHTNEQFF. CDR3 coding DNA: TGTGCCAGCTCGCCGGTCGGAGCGGGAGCACTACACACTAATGAGCAGTTCTTC. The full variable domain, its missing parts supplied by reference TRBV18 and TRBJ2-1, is NAGVMQNPRHLVRRRGQEARLRCSPMKGHSHVYWYRQLPEEGLKFMVYLQKENIIDESGMPKERFSAEFPKEGPSILRIQQVVRGDSAAYFCASSPVGAGALHTNEQFFGPGTRLTVL.

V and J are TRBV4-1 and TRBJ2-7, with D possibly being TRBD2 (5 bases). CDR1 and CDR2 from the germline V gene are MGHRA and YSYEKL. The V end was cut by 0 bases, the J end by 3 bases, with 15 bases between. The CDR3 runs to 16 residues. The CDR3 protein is CASSQEPGPGGYEQYF. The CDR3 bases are TGCGCCAGCAGCCAAGAACCGGGTCCAGGAGGCTACGAGCAGTACTTC.

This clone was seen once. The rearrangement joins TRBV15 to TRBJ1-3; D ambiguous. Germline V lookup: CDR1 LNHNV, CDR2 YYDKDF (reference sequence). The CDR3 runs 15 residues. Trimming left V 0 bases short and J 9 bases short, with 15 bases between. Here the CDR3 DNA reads TGTGCCACCAGCAGAGACCAAACCACCTCGGGCACCATATATTTT. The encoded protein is CATSRDQTTSGTIYF.

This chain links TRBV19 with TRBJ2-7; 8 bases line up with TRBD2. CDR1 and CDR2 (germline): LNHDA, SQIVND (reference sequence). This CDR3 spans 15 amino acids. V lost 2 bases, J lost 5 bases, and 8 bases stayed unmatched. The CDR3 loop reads CASSIITGGRNEQYF. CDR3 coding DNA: TGTGCCAGTAGTATAATTACGGGCGGGAGGAACGAGCAGTACTTC.

CDR3 sequence: CASSFGVEQFF. The DNA for the CDR3 is TGTGCCAGCAGCTTCGGAGTTGAGCAGTTCTTC. This chain joins TRBV7-9 and TRBJ2-1; D ambiguous. The CDR3 loop spans 11 amino acids. Germline lookup yields CDR1 SEHNR and CDR2 FQNEAQ (reference sequence). The V and J ends lost 3 bases and 9 bases respectively, with 6 bases between them. The full variable domain, with the rest looked up from reference TRBV7-9 and TRBJ2-1, is DTGVSQNPRHKITKRGQNVTFRCDPISEHNRLYWYRQTLGQGPEFLTYFQNEAQLEKSRLLSDRFSAERPKGSFSTLEIQRTEQGDSAMYLCASSFGVEQFFGPGTRLTVL.

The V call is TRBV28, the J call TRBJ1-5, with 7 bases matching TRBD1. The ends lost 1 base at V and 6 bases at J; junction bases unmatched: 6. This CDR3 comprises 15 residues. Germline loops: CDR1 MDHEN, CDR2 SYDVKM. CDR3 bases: TGTGCCAGCAGTTTATCCCCACAGGGGCGTCAGCCCCAGCATTTT. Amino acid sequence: CASSLSPQGRQPQHF.

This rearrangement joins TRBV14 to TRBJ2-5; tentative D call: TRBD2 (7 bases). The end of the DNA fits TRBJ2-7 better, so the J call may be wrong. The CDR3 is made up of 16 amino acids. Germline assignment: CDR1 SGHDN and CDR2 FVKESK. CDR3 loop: CASSPRGRAHAYEQYF. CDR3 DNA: TGTGCCAGCAGCCCGAGGGGGAGGGCTCATGCCTACGAGCAGTACTTC.

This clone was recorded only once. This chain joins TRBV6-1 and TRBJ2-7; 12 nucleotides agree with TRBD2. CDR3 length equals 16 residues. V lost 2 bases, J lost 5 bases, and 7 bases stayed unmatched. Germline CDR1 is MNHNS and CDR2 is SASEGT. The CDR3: CASSEMGLAGGHEQYF. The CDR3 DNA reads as TGTGCCAGCAGTGAAATGGGCCTAGCGGGGGGGCACGAGCAGTACTTC.

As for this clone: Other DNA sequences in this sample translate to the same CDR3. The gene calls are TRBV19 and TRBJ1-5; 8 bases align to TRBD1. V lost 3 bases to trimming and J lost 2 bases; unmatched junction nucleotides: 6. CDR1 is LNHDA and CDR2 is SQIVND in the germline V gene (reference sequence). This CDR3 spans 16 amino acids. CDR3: CASSIGGQGGNQPQHF. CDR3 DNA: TGTGCCAGTAGTATTGGAGGACAGGGAGGCAATCAGCCCCAGCATTTT.

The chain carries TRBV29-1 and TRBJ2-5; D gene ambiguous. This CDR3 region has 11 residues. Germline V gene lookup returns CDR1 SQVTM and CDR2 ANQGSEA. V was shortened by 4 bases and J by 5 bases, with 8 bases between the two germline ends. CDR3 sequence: CSVAPGETQYF. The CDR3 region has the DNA TGCAGCGTTGCCCCCGGGGAGACCCAGTACTTC.

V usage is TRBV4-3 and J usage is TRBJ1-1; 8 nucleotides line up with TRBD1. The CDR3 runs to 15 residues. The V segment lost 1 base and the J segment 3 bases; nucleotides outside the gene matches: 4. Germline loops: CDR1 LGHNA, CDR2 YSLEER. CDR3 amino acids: CASSQADREDTEAFF. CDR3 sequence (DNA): TGCGCCAGCAGCCAAGCGGACAGGGAGGACACTGAAGCTTTCTTT.

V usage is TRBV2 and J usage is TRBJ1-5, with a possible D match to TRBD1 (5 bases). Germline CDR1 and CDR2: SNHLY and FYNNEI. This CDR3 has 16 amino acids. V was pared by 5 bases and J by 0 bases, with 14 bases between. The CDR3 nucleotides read TGTGCCAGCAGTAGGGGCCACATGACTAGCAATCAGCCCCAGCATTTT. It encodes CASSRGHMTSNQPQHF.

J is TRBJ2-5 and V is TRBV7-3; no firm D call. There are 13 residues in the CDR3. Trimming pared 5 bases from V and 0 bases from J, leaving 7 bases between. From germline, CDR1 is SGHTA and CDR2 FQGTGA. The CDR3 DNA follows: TGTGCCAGCAGCCTGGCCTACCAAGAGACCCAGTACTTC. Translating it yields CASSLAYQETQYF. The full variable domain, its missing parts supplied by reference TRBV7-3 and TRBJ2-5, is GAGVSQTPSNKVTEKGKYVELRCDPISGHTALYWYRQSLGQGPEFLIYFQGTGAADDSGLPNDRFFAVRPEGSVSTLKIQRTERGDSAVYLCASSLAYQETQYFGPGTRLLVL.

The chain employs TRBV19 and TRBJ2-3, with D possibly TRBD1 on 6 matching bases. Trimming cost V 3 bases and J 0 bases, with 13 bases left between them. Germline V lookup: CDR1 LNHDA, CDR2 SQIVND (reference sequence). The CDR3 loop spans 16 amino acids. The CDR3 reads CASSMGTRSSTDTQYF. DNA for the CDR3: TGTGCCAGTAGTATGGGGACACGATCTAGCACAGATACGCAGTATTTT.

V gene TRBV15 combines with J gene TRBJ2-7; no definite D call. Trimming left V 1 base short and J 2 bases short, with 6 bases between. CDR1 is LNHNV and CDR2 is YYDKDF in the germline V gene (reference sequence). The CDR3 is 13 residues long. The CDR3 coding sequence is TGTGCCACCAGCAGAGGTCTTACCTACGAGCAGTACTTC. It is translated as CATSRGLTYEQYF.

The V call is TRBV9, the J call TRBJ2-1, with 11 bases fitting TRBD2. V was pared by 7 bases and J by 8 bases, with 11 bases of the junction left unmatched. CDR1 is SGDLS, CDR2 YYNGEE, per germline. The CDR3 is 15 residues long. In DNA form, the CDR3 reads TGTGCCAGCGGGGAGGGGACTAGCGGTGAGGATGAGCAGTTCTTC. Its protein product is CASGEGTSGEDEQFF.

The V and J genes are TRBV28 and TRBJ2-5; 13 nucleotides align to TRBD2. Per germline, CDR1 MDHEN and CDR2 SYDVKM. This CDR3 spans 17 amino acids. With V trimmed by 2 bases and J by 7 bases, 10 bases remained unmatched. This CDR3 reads CASSLRTSGSPEATQYF. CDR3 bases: TGTGCCAGCAGTTTAAGGACTAGCGGGAGTCCTGAAGCGACCCAGTACTTC.

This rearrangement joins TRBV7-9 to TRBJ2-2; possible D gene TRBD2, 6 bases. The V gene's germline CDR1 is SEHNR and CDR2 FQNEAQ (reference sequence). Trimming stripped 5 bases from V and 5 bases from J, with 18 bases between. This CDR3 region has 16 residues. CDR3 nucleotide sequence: TGTGCCAGCAGCCTCCCGGGCCACCGGGAGACCGGGGAGCTGTTTTTT. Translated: CASSLPGHRETGELFF.

The CDR3 DNA reads TGTGCCAGCAGCTTAGCGGGGACTAGCACCGGGGAGCTGTTTTTT. This translates into CASSLAGTSTGELFF. The J gene is TRBJ2-2, the V gene TRBV7-8; TRBD2 aligns across 8 bases. With 0 bases clipped from V and 4 bases from J, the junction kept 1 base outside the gene matches. CDR1 and CDR2 (germline): SGHVS, FQNEAQ. This CDR3 comprises 15 residues.

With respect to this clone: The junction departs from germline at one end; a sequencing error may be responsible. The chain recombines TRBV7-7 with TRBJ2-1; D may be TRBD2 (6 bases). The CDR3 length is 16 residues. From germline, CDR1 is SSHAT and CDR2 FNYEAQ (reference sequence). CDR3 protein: CASSPLASGSYNEQFF. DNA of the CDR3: TGTGCTAGCAGCCCACTAGCTTCAGGCTCCTACAATGAGCAGTTCTTC.

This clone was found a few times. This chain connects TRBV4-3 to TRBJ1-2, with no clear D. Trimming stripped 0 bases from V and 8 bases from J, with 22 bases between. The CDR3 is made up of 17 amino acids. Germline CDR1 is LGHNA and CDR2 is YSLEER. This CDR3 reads CASSQDGGVGLVLGYTF. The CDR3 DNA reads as TGCGCCAGCAGCCAAGACGGCGGGGTTGGGCTTGTACTCGGCTACACCTTC.

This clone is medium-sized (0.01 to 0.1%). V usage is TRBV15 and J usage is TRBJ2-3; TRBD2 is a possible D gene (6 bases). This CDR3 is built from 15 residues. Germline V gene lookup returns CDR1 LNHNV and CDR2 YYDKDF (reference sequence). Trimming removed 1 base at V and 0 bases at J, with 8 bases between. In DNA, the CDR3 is TGTGCCACCAGCAGAGGTGGAGGGAGCACAGATACGCAGTATTTT. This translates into CATSRGGGSTDTQYF.